Here is one T cell receptor (beta chain) with its context. Its antigen remains unknown. This sample is drawn from a study of cytomegalovirus exposure and HLA in healthy donors. Study findings and constraints: The analysis excluded some indistinguishable V segments, including TRBV6-2 and TRBV6-3. The study carried out a later analysis of TCR beta sequences. It associated 15,000 to 20,000 of them with specific HLA alleles at a false discovery rate of 0.05.

Regarding donors, all were healthy bone marrow donors. PCR primers comprised 60 Vbeta and 13 Jbeta primers. TCRdb keeps only in-frame clones here, not all; method: immunoSEQ multiplex PCR. The data show about 130,000 clones, roughly 70% seen once. Per germline, CDR1 SGHTA and CDR2 FQGNSA. V shed 3 bases and J shed 7 bases, with 13 bases lying between them. This CDR3 is 15 amino acids long. The sample taken for sequencing was PBMCs. The sequence came from a woman in her 40s in good health and CMV-seropositive. The V call is TRBV7-2, the J call TRBJ1-6; D ambiguous. Written as DNA, the CDR3 is TGTGCCAGCAGCTTGAACGGGAACCCCAATTCACCCCTCCACTTT. Protein sequence: CASSLNGNPNSPLHF.